This T cell receptor (beta chain) was sequenced for a study of blood T cell repertoires in COVID-19. About the research overall: Acute-phase and convalescent COVID-19 samples originated in the United States, Italy and Spain. In each case, the material was cDNA or gDNA derived from T cells, B-cell-depleted T cells, or PBMCs.

Germline V CDR1 and CDR2: MGHRA, YSYEKL. J was trimmed by 7 bases and V by 4 bases; bases with no gene match: 12. The CDR3 totals 17 residues. In the authors' methods: Amplification from reference gene primers served as the basis for estimated nucleated cell counts. This table comes from immunoSEQ multiplex PCR, and its TCRdb copy is limited to in-frame clones, with some not included. That table supplies the V and J calls and clone size; D and trimming were determined from the DNA. The sample has roughly 56,000 clones, 89% seen once; the top ten hold roughly a fifth. This sequence joins TRBV4-1 and TRBJ2-1, with 11 bases aligning to TRBD1. What was sequenced was peripheral blood. The source of this sequence is a human donor in a cohort sampled during active COVID-19. Here the CDR3 DNA reads TGCGCCAGCAGCCCCGGACAGGGGGCCCTTGCTTGGAATGAGCAGTTCTTC. This encodes CASSPGQGALAWNEQFF.